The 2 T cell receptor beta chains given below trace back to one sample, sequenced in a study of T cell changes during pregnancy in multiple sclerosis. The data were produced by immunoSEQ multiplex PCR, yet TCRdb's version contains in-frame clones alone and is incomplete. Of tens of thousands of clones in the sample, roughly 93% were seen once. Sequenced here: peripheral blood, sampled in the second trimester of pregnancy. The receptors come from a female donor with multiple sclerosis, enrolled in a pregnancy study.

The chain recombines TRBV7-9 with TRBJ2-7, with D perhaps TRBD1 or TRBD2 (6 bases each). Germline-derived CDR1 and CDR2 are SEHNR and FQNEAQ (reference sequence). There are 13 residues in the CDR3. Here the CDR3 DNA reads TGTGCAAGCGGGCAGGGGAGTTCCAACGAGCAGTACTTC. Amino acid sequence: CASGQGSSNEQYF.

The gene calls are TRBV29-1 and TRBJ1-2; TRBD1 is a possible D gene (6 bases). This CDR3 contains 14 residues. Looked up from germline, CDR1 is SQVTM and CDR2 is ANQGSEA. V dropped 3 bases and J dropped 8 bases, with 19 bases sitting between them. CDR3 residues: CSVEKTGSQGGYTF. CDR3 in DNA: TGCAGCGTTGAGAAAACAGGGAGCCAAGGCGGCTACACCTTC.